This T cell receptor (beta chain) was recovered during a study of blood T cell repertoires in COVID-19. Germline CDR1 and CDR2: SGDLS and YYNGEE. The CDR3 is 14 residues long. J gave up 1 base and V 4 bases, and 4 bases lay outside the gene matches. Sample share makes this clone medium-sized. Data came from immunoSEQ multiplex PCR; TCRdb stores just in-frame clones and leaves some out. The sample contains about 55,000 clones, less than 90% of which appear only once. The TCR was taken from a woman in her fifties or sixties with acute or convalescent COVID-19. The chain combines TRBV9 with TRBJ1-1, with 7 positions matching TRBD1. The specimen sequenced was peripheral blood. CDR3 in DNA: TGTGCCAGCAGCCGACAGGGACAGAACACTGAAGCTTTCTTT. It is translated as CASSRQGQNTEAFF.